Only a few counts were recorded for the clone carrying this T cell receptor (beta chain). The antigen is unknown. The data are from a study of CD8+CD57+ T cells in acquired aplastic anemia. Findings and caveats of the study: There were twenty-nine CD8+ CDR3 sequences that occurred in both patients and controls.

Genomic DNA, serving as template, underwent TCR beta VDJ and CDR3 profiling. TCRdb re-called the reads with MiXCR, one entry per CDR3 protein. The table has around 230,000 distinct CDR3 sequences, approximately 60% seen once. Trimming took off 5 bases at V and 7 bases at J, with 18 bases between the two ends. The length of the CDR3 is 14 residues. The germline gives CDR1 SGHTA, CDR2 FQGNSA. V gene TRBV7-2 combines with J gene TRBJ2-7; D remains unclear. Sequenced material: sorted CD4+, CD8+, or CD8+CD57+ T cells (not recorded which) from PBMCs. This clonotype was sampled from a human donor in good health. The DNA of the CDR3 is TGTGCCAGCAGCCCCCGCAACCGAGCCTTGGAGCAGTACTTC. Translating it yields CASSPRNRALEQYF.